The next 18 T cell receptor beta chains were all read from a single sample in a study of glioma-infiltrating T cells. Amplification of TCR alpha and beta CDR3 regions from RNA used iRepertoire nested multiplex PCR. Each CDR3 protein is one row after TCRdb ran MiXCR on the multiplex PCR reads. Altogether a few hundred thousand distinct CDR3 sequences are present, 41% being singletons, with the ten largest covering around 13%. Specimen: glioma tissue, nonneoplastic brain tissue, or PBMCs (not recorded which). The receptors originated from a human donor with low-grade glioma or glioblastoma, undergoing nonglioma brain surgery, or in good health (not recorded which).

This clonotype was observed at least ten times. The chain recombines TRBV6-1 with TRBJ2-1; 9 positions agree with TRBD2. Germline trimming cut 6 bases from V and 6 bases from J; bases unmatched to any gene: 12. The germline CDR1 and CDR2 sequences are MNHNS and SASEGT. CDR3 size: 16 residues. The CDR3, as DNA: TGTGCCAGCAGACCCCAATCAGCGGGAGGTGTCAATGAGCAGTTCTTC. Translating it yields CASRPQSAGGVNEQFF.

The chain uses TRBV19 and TRBJ1-5; D call uncertain. The length of the CDR3 is 16 residues. The V and J ends lost 5 bases and 2 bases respectively, with 16 bases between them. The germline gives CDR1 LNHDA, CDR2 SQIVND (reference sequence). CDR3 sequence: CASSYRDYSGNQPQHF. CDR3 bases: TGTGCCAGTAGTTACCGGGATTACTCGGGCAATCAGCCCCAGCATTTT.

V and J are TRBV7-9 and TRBJ1-3; TRBD1 agrees at 9 bases. Germline assignment: CDR1 SEHNR and CDR2 FQNEAQ (reference sequence). After removal of 1 base from V and 2 bases from J, the junction contained 9 bases not matched to a gene. This CDR3 comprises 18 residues. This CDR3 is CASSLGDRASWTGNTIYF. In DNA, the CDR3 is TGTGCCAGCAGCTTAGGGGACAGGGCGTCTTGGACTGGAAACACCATATATTTT. The full variable domain, its missing parts supplied by reference TRBV7-9 and TRBJ1-3, is DTGVSQNPRHKITKRGQNVTFRCDPISEHNRLYWYRQTLGQGPEFLTYFQNEAQLEKSRLLSDRFSAERPKGSFSTLEIQRTEQGDSAMYLCASSLGDRASWTGNTIYFGEGSWLTVV.

This clonotype was observed a few times. This chain uses TRBV5-4 with TRBJ2-1; no firm D call. V dropped 0 bases and J dropped 6 bases, with 13 bases sitting between them. The CDR3 spans 15 residues. The germline CDR1 and CDR2 sequences are SGHNT and YYREEE (reference sequence). The CDR3 DNA reads as TGTGCCAGCAGCTTGGGACCCCCCAAGAGCAATGAGCAGTTCTTC. It is translated as CASSLGPPKSNEQFF.

Note on this clonotype: It may be a read error: a sequence one base away is much more abundant. The rearrangement links TRBV6-2 or TRBV6-3 to TRBJ2-6; the D gene could be TRBD1 or TRBD2 (6 bases each). The CDR3 is 13 residues long. In germline, CDR1 is MNHEY, CDR2 SVGEGT. The CDR3 nucleotides are TGTGCCAGCAGTCTATCGGGGGCCAACGTCCTGAATTTC. This sequence encodes CASSLSGANVLNF.

CDR3 sequence: CSVDVQGMSYEQYF. CDR3 bases: TGCAGCGTTGATGTACAGGGGATGTCCTACGAGCAGTACTTC. The V call is TRBV29-1, the J call TRBJ2-7; 7 bases match TRBD1. This CDR3 contains 14 residues. The germline V gene has CDR1 SQVTM and CDR2 ANQGSEA. The V and J ends lost 3 bases and 1 base, in that order; junction bases with no gene match: 6.

Turning to this clonotype: It may be a read error: a sequence one base away is much more abundant. The rearrangement links TRBV6-2 or TRBV6-3 to TRBJ1-1; D not certain. The CDR3 contains 15 residues. V was clipped by 5 bases and J by 0 bases, with 13 bases between them. CDR1 and CDR2 (germline): MNHEY, SVGEGT. The CDR3 sequence is CASSTFTAMNTEAFF. CDR3 sequence (DNA): TGTGCCAGCAGTACGTTCACAGCCATGAACACTGAAGCTTTCTTT.

This clonotype appeared a few times. This sequence joins TRBV4-1 and TRBJ2-5; D assignment may be TRBD1 or TRBD2 (5 bases each). CDR1 MGHRA and CDR2 YSYEKL come from the germline V gene. Trimming shortened V by 5 bases and J by 6 bases, and 19 bases separated the two germline ends. CDR3 size: 15 residues. In DNA, the CDR3 is TGCGCCAGCAGCGGGGGTACGGCAGGGCGAAAGACCCAGTACTTC. It translates to CASSGGTAGRKTQYF.

The chain recombines TRBV28 with TRBJ1-5; weak D call: TRBD1 (6 bases). Germline V lookup: CDR1 MDHEN, CDR2 SYDVKM. Trimming removed 6 bases from V and 6 bases from J, with 15 bases in between. The CDR3 is made up of 14 amino acids. The chain's CDR3 is CASSLGHASQPQHF. CDR3 bases: TGTGCCAGCAGCCTGGGACATGCTTCTCAGCCCCAGCATTTT.

For this clonotype: A read error is possible here, since a much larger clone lies one base away. CDR3 sequence reads: CATRRSAGLAGGGSTDTQYF. For the CDR3, the DNA is TGTGCCACCAGGAGATCCGCGGGGCTAGCGGGAGGAGGGAGCACAGATACGCAGTATTTT. The chain employs TRBV15 and TRBJ2-3; 11 positions agree with TRBD2. CDR1 and CDR2 from the germline V gene are LNHNV and YYDKDF (reference sequence). This CDR3 contains 20 residues. J was trimmed by 0 bases and V by 6 bases; bases with no gene match: 17. The full variable domain, its missing parts supplied by reference TRBV15 and TRBJ2-3, is DAMVIQNPRYQVTQFGKPVTLSCSQTLNHNVMYWYQQKSSQAPKLLFHYYDKDFNNEADTPDNFQSRRPNTSFCFLDIRSPGLGDTAMYLCATRRSAGLAGGGSTDTQYFGPGTRLTVL.

This rearrangement joins TRBV6-1 to TRBJ2-6; D call uncertain. Deletions cut 6 bases from V and 0 bases from J, with 9 bases between. The V gene's germline CDR1 is MNHNS and CDR2 SASEGT. CDR3 length equals 15 residues. CDR3 amino acids: CASSVKSSGANVLTF. The CDR3, as DNA: TGTGCCAGCAGCGTTAAGAGCTCTGGGGCCAACGTCCTGACTTTC.

The chain is built from TRBV11-2 and TRBJ1-4; D possibly corresponds to TRBD1 (6 bases). The V gene lost 5 bases and the J gene lost 8 bases, with 18 bases spanning the gap. The CDR3 spans 15 residues. Per the germline V gene, CDR1 is SGHAT and CDR2 is FQNNGV. CDR3 nucleotide sequence: TGTGCCAGCAGCCCCCCGGACGGGGGGGGCGAAAAACTGTTTTTT. Amino acid sequence: CASSPPDGGGEKLFF.

This clonotype was observed a few times. The chain carries TRBV6-2 or TRBV6-3 and TRBJ2-7; D is ambiguous. V shed 4 bases and J shed 0 bases, with 16 bases lying between them. The CDR3 totals 16 residues. The germline V gene encodes CDR1 MNHEY and CDR2 SVGEGT. The CDR3 sequence is CASSSSGRSPSYEQYF. The CDR3 coding sequence is TGTGCCAGCAGTTCTTCCGGACGGTCCCCCTCCTACGAGCAGTACTTC.

This clonotype appeared once. This sequence joins TRBV5-1 and TRBJ2-5; D not certain. The V end was cut by 0 bases, the J end by 7 bases, with 10 bases between. Germline values: CDR1 SGHRS, CDR2 YFSETQ. This CDR3 has 13 residues. The CDR3 sequence is CASSLDTERTQYF. The CDR3 DNA is TGCGCCAGCAGCTTGGATACCGAGCGGACCCAGTACTTC. The variable domain in full, completed from reference TRBV5-1 and TRBJ2-5, reads KAGVTQTPRYLIKTRGQQVTLSCSPISGHRSVSWYQQTPGQGLQFLFEYFSETQRNKGNFPGRFSGRQFSNSRSEMNVSTLELGDSALYLCASSLDTERTQYFGPGTRLLVL.

This clonotype was seen many times. The chain uses TRBV28 and TRBJ2-5; possibly TRBD1 for D (6 bases). CDR1 and CDR2 (germline): MDHEN, SYDVKM. This CDR3 region has 16 residues. The V end lost 1 base, the J end lost 0 bases, and 12 bases lay between the germline ends. The CDR3 DNA sequence: TGTGCCAGCAGTTTATTTCAGGGGCCCAACCAAGAGACCCAGTACTTC. Translation gives CASSLFQGPNQETQYF.

Only a few counts were recorded for this clonotype. This chain joins TRBV6-6 and TRBJ2-1; D uncertain. The CDR3 has 12 residues. The V end was cut by 0 bases, the J end by 13 bases, with 10 bases between. CDR1 is MNHNY, CDR2 SVGAGI, per germline (reference sequence). In nucleotides, the CDR3 is TGTGCCAGCAGTTACTCAGCCATCCCCCAGTTCTTC. It codes for CASSYSAIPQFF.

This clonotype turned up a few times. The genes are TRBV28 and TRBJ2-7, with D possibly matching TRBD2 (5 bases). The germline V and J ends were trimmed by 4 bases and 5 bases, with 9 bases remaining between them. Germline lookup yields CDR1 MDHEN and CDR2 SYDVKM. The CDR3 spans 12 residues. The CDR3 bases are TGTGCCAGCAGTTCCCATAGCGACGAGCAGTACTTC. It encodes CASSSHSDEQYF.

The V gene is TRBV6-2 or TRBV6-3, the J gene TRBJ2-7, with D possibly TRBD2 on 5 matching bases. Germline V gene lookup returns CDR1 MNHEY and CDR2 SVGEGT. V was pared by 4 bases and J by 0 bases, with 10 bases between. The CDR3 is 14 amino acids. The CDR3, as DNA: TGTGCCAGCAGTTTTATGACTAACTCCTACGAGCAGTACTTC. Its protein product is CASSFMTNSYEQYF.